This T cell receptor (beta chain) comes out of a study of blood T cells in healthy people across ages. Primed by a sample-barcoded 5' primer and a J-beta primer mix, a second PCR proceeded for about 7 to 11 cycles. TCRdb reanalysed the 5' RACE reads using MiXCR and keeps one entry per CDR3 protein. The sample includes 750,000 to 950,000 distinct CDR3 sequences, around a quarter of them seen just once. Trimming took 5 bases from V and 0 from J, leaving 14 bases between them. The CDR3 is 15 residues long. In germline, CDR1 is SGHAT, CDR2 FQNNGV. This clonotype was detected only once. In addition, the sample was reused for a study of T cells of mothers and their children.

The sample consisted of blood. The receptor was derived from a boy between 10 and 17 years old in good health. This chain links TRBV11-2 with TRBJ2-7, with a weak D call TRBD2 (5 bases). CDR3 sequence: CASSDGPGSSYEQYF. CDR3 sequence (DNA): TGTGCCAGCAGCGATGGACCGGGGTCCTCCTACGAGCAGTACTTC.